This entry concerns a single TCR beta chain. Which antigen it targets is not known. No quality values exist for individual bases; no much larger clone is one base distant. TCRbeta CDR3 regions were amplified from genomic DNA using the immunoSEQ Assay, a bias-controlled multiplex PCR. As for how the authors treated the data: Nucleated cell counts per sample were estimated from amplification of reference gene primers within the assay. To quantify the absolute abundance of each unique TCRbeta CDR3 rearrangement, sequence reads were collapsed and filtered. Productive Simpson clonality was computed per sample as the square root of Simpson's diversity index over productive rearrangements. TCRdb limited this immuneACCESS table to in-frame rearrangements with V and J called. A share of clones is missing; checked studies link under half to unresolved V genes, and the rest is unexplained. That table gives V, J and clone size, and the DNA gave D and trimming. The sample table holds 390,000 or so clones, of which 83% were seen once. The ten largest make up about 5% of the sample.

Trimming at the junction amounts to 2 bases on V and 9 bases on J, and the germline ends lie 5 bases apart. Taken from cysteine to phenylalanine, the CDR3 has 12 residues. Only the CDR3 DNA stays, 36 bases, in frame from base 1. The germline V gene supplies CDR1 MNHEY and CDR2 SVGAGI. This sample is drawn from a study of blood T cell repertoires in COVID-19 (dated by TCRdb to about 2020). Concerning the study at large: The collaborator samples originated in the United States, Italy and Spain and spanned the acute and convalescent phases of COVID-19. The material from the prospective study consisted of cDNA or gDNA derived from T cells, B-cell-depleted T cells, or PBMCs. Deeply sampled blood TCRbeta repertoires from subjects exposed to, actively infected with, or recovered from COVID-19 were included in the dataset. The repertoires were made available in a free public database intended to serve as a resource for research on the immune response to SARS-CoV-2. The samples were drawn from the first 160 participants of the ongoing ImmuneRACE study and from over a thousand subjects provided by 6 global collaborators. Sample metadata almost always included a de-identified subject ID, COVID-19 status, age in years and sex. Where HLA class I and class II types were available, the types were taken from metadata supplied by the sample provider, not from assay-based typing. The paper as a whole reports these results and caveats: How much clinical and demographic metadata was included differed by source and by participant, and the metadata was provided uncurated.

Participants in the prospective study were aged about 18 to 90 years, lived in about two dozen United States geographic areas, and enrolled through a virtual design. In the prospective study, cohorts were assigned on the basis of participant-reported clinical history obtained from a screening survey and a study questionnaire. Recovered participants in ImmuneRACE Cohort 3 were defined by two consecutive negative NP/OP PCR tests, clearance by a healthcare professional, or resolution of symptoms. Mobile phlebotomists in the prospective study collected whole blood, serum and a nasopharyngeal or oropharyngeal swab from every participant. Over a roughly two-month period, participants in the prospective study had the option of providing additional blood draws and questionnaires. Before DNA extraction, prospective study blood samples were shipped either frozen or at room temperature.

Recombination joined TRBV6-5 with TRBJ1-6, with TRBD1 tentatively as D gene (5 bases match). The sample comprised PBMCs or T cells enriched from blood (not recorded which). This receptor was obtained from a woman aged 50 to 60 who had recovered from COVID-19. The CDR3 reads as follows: CASSYQGSPLHF. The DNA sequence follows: TGTGCCAGCAGTTACCAGGGTTCACCCCTCCACTTT.